This T cell receptor (gamma chain) was sequenced for a study of human gamma delta and Vdelta1 T cells (dated by TCRdb to 2017 to 2018). General notes on the study: The study investigated Delta One T cells, Vd1+ gamma-delta T cells, as cytotoxic effectors against acute myeloid leukemia. Overall results and qualifications from the work: Polyclonality and broad cytotoxic targeting of acute myeloid leukemia were reported for Delta One T cells.

CDR1 and CDR2 were assigned from the germline V gene as EGSNGY and YDSYNSKV. V has 4 bases trimmed and J has 0 bases trimmed; junction bases matching no gene number 2. CDR3 length: 14 amino acids, cysteine to phenylalanine. The sequence is cut down to CDR3 DNA, 42 bases in frame from base 1. Library prep was done by PCR. Sequencing relied on an Illumina MiSeq. Public reads were reanalyzed in TCRdb with CATT, and rows carrying the same DNA were merged afterwards. The sample table shows about 8,700 gamma-chain clones, and 40% to 50% are seen once. The ten biggest clones cover about 2.5% of the sample. In its sample, this clone comes out as medium-sized (0.01 to 0.1%). There is no known antigen for this receptor. No base-level quality is on record; no much larger clone is a single base apart.

Sequenced: Vdelta1 gamma-delta T cells from blood grown in culture (DOT cells). The cell subset or site label on this specimen signifies: Delta One T cells, in vitro expanded/differentiated Vd1+ gamma-delta T cells. Here the chain combines TRGV2 and TRGJP1. The receptor was isolated from a human donor in good health. The CDR3 in this case is CATWEDTTGWFKIF. The DNA is as follows: TGTGCCACCTGGGAGGATACCACTGGTTGGTTCAAGATATTT.